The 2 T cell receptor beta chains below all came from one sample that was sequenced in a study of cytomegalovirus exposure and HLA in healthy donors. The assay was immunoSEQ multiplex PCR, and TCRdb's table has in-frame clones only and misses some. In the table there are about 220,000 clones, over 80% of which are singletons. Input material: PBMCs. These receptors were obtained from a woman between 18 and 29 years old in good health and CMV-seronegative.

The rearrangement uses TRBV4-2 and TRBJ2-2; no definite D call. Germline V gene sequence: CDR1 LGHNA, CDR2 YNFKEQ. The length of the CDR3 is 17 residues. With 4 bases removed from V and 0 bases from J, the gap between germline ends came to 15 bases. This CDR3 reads CASSPISVPPNTGELFF. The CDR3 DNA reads TGTGCCAGCAGCCCGATCAGTGTTCCTCCGAACACCGGGGAGCTGTTTTTT.

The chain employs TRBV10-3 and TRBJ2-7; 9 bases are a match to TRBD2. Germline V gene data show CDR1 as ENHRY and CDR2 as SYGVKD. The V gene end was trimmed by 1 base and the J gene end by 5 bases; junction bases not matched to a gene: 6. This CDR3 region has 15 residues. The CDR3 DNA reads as TGTGCCATCAGTGAGTGGACTAGCGAAAAGGACGAGCAGTACTTC. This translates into CAISEWTSEKDEQYF.